A selection of T cell receptor beta chains follows, all from one sample in a study of PD-L1 blockade in urothelial cancer. Here immunoSEQ multiplex PCR was the method, and the copy in TCRdb shows in-frame clones only, minus some. The profile shows 38,000 or so clones, about 83% of them singletons. This material consisted of PBMCs, taken around atezolizumab (anti-PD-L1) treatment. These receptors all stem from a man in his 60s with urothelial cancer. The CDR3 runs from the conserved cysteine through the conserved F or W. Each record gives: clone size, V gene, D gene, J gene, CDR3 DNA, CDR3 protein. The D gene is left open where the match is weak. The size field is filled for only some rows; it gives once, few, many or a size class.

clone_size: -; v_call: TRBV28; d_call: TRBD1; j_call: TRBJ1-2; cdr3_nt: TGTGCCAGCAGTGCTCCGGGACAGGGCTATGGCTACACCTTC; cdr3_aa: CASSAPGQGYGYTF
clone_size: -; v_call: TRBV27; d_call: -; j_call: TRBJ2-3; cdr3_nt: TGTGCCAGCAGTTTATCGGAAAGGGGTGGCACAGATACGCAGTATTTT; cdr3_aa: CASSLSERGGTDTQYF
clone_size: -; v_call: TRBV28; d_call: -; j_call: TRBJ1-1; cdr3_nt: TGTGCCAGCAGTTTTTATCAGGCGAACACTGAAGCTTTCTTT; cdr3_aa: CASSFYQANTEAFF
clone_size: -; v_call: TRBV7-7; d_call: -; j_call: TRBJ2-3; cdr3_nt: TGTGCTAGCAGCCCATCAGGGGGCACAGATACGCAGTATTTT; cdr3_aa: CASSPSGGTDTQYF
clone_size: few; v_call: TRBV7-2; d_call: -; j_call: TRBJ2-1; cdr3_nt: TGTGCCAGCAGCTCCCAGGGGACGCAGTTCTTC; cdr3_aa: CASSSQGTQFF
clone_size: once; v_call: TRBV6-5; d_call: TRBD1; j_call: TRBJ2-2; cdr3_nt: TGTGCCAGCAGTTTTACAGGGGTCGGGGAGCTGTTTTTT; cdr3_aa: CASSFTGVGELFF
clone_size: -; v_call: TRBV28; d_call: TRBD1; j_call: TRBJ2-4; cdr3_nt: TGTGCCAGCAGCCAACAGGGGGCGGTGAACATTCAGTACTTC; cdr3_aa: CASSQQGAVNIQYF
clone_size: -; v_call: TRBV2; d_call: -; j_call: TRBJ2-1; cdr3_nt: TGTGCCAGCGGACATCTGAGCTCCTACAATGAGCAGTTCTTC; cdr3_aa: CASGHLSSYNEQFF
clone_size: -; v_call: TRBV2; d_call: TRBD1; j_call: TRBJ1-6; cdr3_nt: TGTGCCAGCAGTGTAAGACAGGGCTTACTTAATTCACCCCTCCACTTT; cdr3_aa: CASSVRQGLLNSPLHF
clone_size: -; v_call: TRBV5-4; d_call: TRBD2; j_call: TRBJ2-3; cdr3_nt: TGTGCCAGCAGTTCGAAGACTAGCGGGCCAAATACGCAGTATTTT; cdr3_aa: CASSSKTSGPNTQYF
clone_size: -; v_call: TRBV11-3; d_call: -; j_call: TRBJ2-1; cdr3_nt: TGTGCCAGCAGCTTCGGTAGCGGAATCTACAATGAGCAGTTCTTC; cdr3_aa: CASSFGSGIYNEQFF
clone_size: -; v_call: TRBV15; d_call: TRBD1; j_call: TRBJ2-7; cdr3_nt: TGTGCCACCAGCAGAGTTCAGGGGACAGTACCTAGGGAGCAGTACTTC; cdr3_aa: CATSRVQGTVPREQYF
clone_size: -; v_call: TRBV6-5; d_call: TRBD1; j_call: TRBJ1-5; cdr3_nt: TGTGCCAGCAGTGCACAGGGGTATAGCAATCAGCCCCAGCATTTT; cdr3_aa: CASSAQGYSNQPQHF
clone_size: -; v_call: TRBV7-9; d_call: TRBD2; j_call: TRBJ2-1; cdr3_nt: TGTGCCAGCACGCCTAGCGGGAGCTCCTACAATGAGCAGTTCTTC; cdr3_aa: CASTPSGSSYNEQFF
clone_size: once; v_call: TRBV11-2; d_call: TRBD2; j_call: TRBJ2-1; cdr3_nt: TGTGCCAGCAGCCTGACTAGCGGGGGGCACAATGAGCAGTTCTTC; cdr3_aa: CASSLTSGGHNEQFF
clone_size: -; v_call: TRBV5-6; d_call: -; j_call: TRBJ1-2; cdr3_nt: TGTGCCAGCAGCTTGGATGCGGGGAAGGGCTACACCTTC; cdr3_aa: CASSLDAGKGYTF
clone_size: -; v_call: TRBV7-2; d_call: -; j_call: TRBJ1-4; cdr3_nt: TGTGCCAGCAGCCCCCAGGGCTTGCGAAAACTGTTTTTT; cdr3_aa: CASSPQGLRKLFF
clone_size: -; v_call: TRBV27; d_call: -; j_call: TRBJ1-4; cdr3_nt: TGTGCCAGCAGCACCCGGGGGAGGGGAAATGAAAAACTGTTTTTT; cdr3_aa: CASSTRGRGNEKLFF
clone_size: -; v_call: TRBV7-2; d_call: TRBD2; j_call: TRBJ2-7; cdr3_nt: TGTGCCAGCAGCTTGGGAGCGGGGGTTTCCTACGAGCAGTACTTC; cdr3_aa: CASSLGAGVSYEQYF
clone_size: once; v_call: TRBV11-2; d_call: -; j_call: TRBJ2-1; cdr3_nt: TGTGCCAGCAGCTTAGGACAGTACAATGAGCAGTTCTTC; cdr3_aa: CASSLGQYNEQFF